This T cell receptor beta chain was documented in a study of blood T cell repertoires in COVID-19. Study in general: Donors in the United States, Italy and Spain gave samples during acute or convalescent COVID-19.

Original analysis: How many nucleated cells were present was estimated from reference gene primer amplification. Using immunoSEQ multiplex PCR, the repertoire was profiled, and TCRdb retains in-frame clones only, with some absent. V and J calls and clone size come straight from that table; D and trimming were deduced from the DNA. The sample lists approximately 200,000 clones, 80% to 90% occurring once. Germline CDR1 is MDHEN and CDR2 is SYDVKM. The CDR3 has 15 residues. V was shortened by 0 bases and J by 1 base, with 9 bases between the two germline ends. This chain links TRBV28 with TRBJ2-5; D is possibly TRBD2 (6 bases). The sequence was obtained from a man in his forties with acute or convalescent COVID-19. Sequencing input: peripheral blood. The CDR3 spells CASSLWGRGQETQYF. In DNA, the CDR3 is TGTGCCAGCAGTTTATGGGGGCGGGGCCAAGAGACCCAGTACTTC.